These T cell receptor beta chains were read from a single sample in a study of T cells in Graves' hyperthyroidism and ophthalmopathy. From the multiplex PCR reads, TCRdb called clonotypes with MiXCR, one entry per CDR3 protein. This table holds about 690,000 distinct CDR3 sequences, about 18% found once. The sequenced sample was blood. The receptors were gathered from a man aged 45 to 65 with Graves' hyperthyroidism. The CDR3 runs from the conserved cysteine through the conserved F or W. The D gene is left open where the match is weak. Where a row states a size, it is once, few, many or the class of an expanded clone; other rows omit it.

V	D	size	J	CDR3	DNA
TRBV19	-	many	TRBJ2-1	CASSPTVGNNEQFF	TGTGCCAGTAGCCCAACCGTGGGTAACAATGAGCAGTTCTTC
TRBV30	TRBD2	few	TRBJ2-7	CAWRGQSGKGEQYF	TGTGCCTGGAGAGGTCAGAGCGGGAAAGGCGAGCAATACTTC
TRBV24-1	-	many	TRBJ1-2	CATSDGRAHLLTF	TGTGCCACCAGCGACGGTAGGGCCCATCTTCTCACCTTC
TRBV27	-	-	TRBJ1-5	CASSLPQSTGKPSNQPQHF	TGTGCCAGCAGTTTACCCCAATCTACAGGGAAGCCGAGCAATCAGCCCCAGCATTTT
TRBV10-3	-	many	TRBJ2-7	CAISGARGGSLYEQYF	TGTGCCATCAGTGGGGCGAGGGGAGGATCTCTTTACGAGCAGTACTTC
TRBV12-3/TRBV12-4	TRBD1	-	TRBJ2-1	CASSFGTARYNEQFF	TGTGCCAGCAGTTTTGGGACAGCCCGCTACAATGAGCAGTTCTTC
TRBV28	-	many	TRBJ2-5	CASSSATLEEETQYF	TGTGCCAGCAGTTCAGCGACCCTGGAAGAAGAGACCCAGTACTTC
TRBV5-1	-	many	TRBJ1-1	CASSFTTTGLGEAFF	TGCGCCAGCAGCTTCACCACGACAGGCTTGGGTGAAGCTTTCTTT
TRBV5-1	-	few	TRBJ2-1	CASSSLSHNEQFF	TGCGCCAGCAGCTCACTAAGTCACAATGAGCAGTTCTTC
TRBV28	-	few	TRBJ2-7	CASSLHSAYEQYF	TGTGCCAGCAGTTTACACAGCGCCTACGAGCAGTACTTC
TRBV7-3	-	many	TRBJ2-3	CASSLPPGDTQYF	TGTGCCAGCAGCCTTCCCCCGGGAGATACGCAGTATTTT
TRBV10-3	-	many	TRBJ2-1	CAISESFRGGGEDEQFF	TGTGCCATCAGTGAGTCTTTTCGGGGAGGGGGGGAGGATGAGCAGTTCTTC
TRBV20-1	-	few	TRBJ2-7	CSASKDTYEQYF	TGCAGTGCTAGCAAGGATACGTACGAGCAGTACTTC
TRBV11-1	TRBD2	-	TRBJ2-1	CASSLGLAGMNEQFF	TGTGCCAGCAGCTTAGGACTAGCGGGAATGAATGAGCAGTTCTTC
TRBV3-1	TRBD2	few	TRBJ2-2	CASSQEFLAGGTGELFF	TGTGCCAGCAGCCAAGAATTCCTAGCGGGAGGGACCGGGGAGCTGTTTTTT